These 21 T cell receptor beta chains were sequenced from one sample in a study of regulatory T cells in long-lasting Graves disease. Noted time point: newly diagnosed GD, antithyroid drugs for less than 3 months. Scientists built the TCR library using RNA that was extracted from PBMCs. The TCR beta library used iRepertoire HTBI primers with Arm-PCR amplification of CDR3. MiXCR, applied by TCRdb to the multiplex PCR reads, yields one record per CDR3 protein. The table records 520,000 or so distinct CDR3 sequences, around 12% of them present only once. This sample was shared with a second study, whose subject was T cells in Graves' hyperthyroidism and ophthalmopathy.

The material was peripheral blood mononuclear cells (PBMCs), obtained at new diagnosis, from a patient treated with antithyroid drugs. These receptors were obtained from a woman in her 30s with Graves disease.

This clonotype was observed many times. The V and J genes are TRBV7-9 and TRBJ1-3, with 8 bases fitting TRBD1. Trimming removed 5 bases from V and 6 bases from J; junction bases left unmatched: 9. The CDR3 runs 15 residues. CDR1 SEHNR and CDR2 FQNEAQ come from the germline V gene (reference sequence). CDR3 loop: CASSKDRVVVNTIYF. For the CDR3, the DNA is TGTGCCAGCAGCAAGGACAGGGTGGTAGTAAACACCATATATTTT. Based on the CDR3 plus reference TRBV7-9 and TRBJ1-3, the full variable domain is DTGVSQNPRHKITKRGQNVTFRCDPISEHNRLYWYRQTLGQGPEFLTYFQNEAQLEKSRLLSDRFSAERPKGSFSTLEIQRTEQGDSAMYLCASSKDRVVVNTIYFGEGSWLTVV.

This clonotype was found many times. The chain employs TRBV30 and TRBJ1-1, with D tentatively TRBD1 (6 bases). The CDR3 consists of 13 residues. Between the trimmed V and J ends, which lost 4 bases and 5 bases, there was a span of 14 bases. The V gene's germline CDR1 is GTSNPN and CDR2 SVGIG (reference sequence). CDR3 coding DNA: TGTGCCTGGACTCTGGACAGCTGGACTGAAGCTTTCTTT. Amino acids: CAWTLDSWTEAFF.

V gene TRBV6-5 combines with J gene TRBJ1-2, with TRBD1 as a possible D gene (5 bases). In germline, CDR1 is MNHEY, CDR2 SVGAGI. The CDR3 contains 15 residues. The germline V and J ends were trimmed by 2 bases and 0 bases, with 10 bases remaining between them. The CDR3 reads CASSYPRGANYGYTF. The CDR3, as DNA: TGTGCCAGCAGTTACCCGCGGGGGGCTAACTATGGCTACACCTTC.

This clonotype has at least ten counts. The CDR3 DNA reads TGTGCCAGCAGTGGGGACAGGGCTTACTATGGCTACACCTTC. This gives the protein CASSGDRAYYGYTF. This sequence joins TRBV2 and TRBJ1-2; 9 positions match TRBD1. Trimming cost V 4 bases and J 3 bases; bases outside gene matches: 3. The germline V gene encodes CDR1 SNHLY and CDR2 FYNNEI. The CDR3 loop spans 14 amino acids.

The table lists this clonotype with a few counts. The V call is TRBV2, the J call TRBJ1-2; D unresolved. Trimming removed 6 bases from V and 0 bases from J, with 11 bases in between. Germline loops: CDR1 SNHLY, CDR2 FYNNEI. This CDR3 contains 14 residues. The CDR3 nucleotides are TGTGCCAGCAGAAGGACGCCGGCTAACTATGGCTACACCTTC. The encoded protein is CASRRTPANYGYTF.

This clonotype has ten or more counts. V usage is TRBV7-9 and J usage is TRBJ2-1; D ambiguous. Germline CDR1 and CDR2: SEHNR and FQNEAQ (reference sequence). This CDR3 comprises 13 residues. Trimming removed 2 bases at V and 9 bases at J, with 11 bases between. The CDR3 region has the DNA TGTGCCAGCAGCTTAATCAGATCTAGTGAGCAGTTCTTC. Translation gives CASSLIRSSEQFF.

To note about this clonotype: The junction departs from the called germline gene at one end, perhaps through a read error. The genes are TRBV11-1 and TRBJ2-2; D is ambiguous. CDR3 size: 17 residues. Germline V gene data show CDR1 as SGHAT and CDR2 as FQDESV (reference sequence). In nucleotides, the CDR3 is TGCGCCAGCAGCCAAGATGCGGCTCTTCTGAACACCGGGGAGCTGTTTTTT. Residues: CASSQDAALLNTGELFF.

There are many counts of this clonotype. The chain links TRBV19 to TRBJ2-7; 9 bases match TRBD1. Germline values: CDR1 LNHDA, CDR2 SQIVND (reference sequence). The V and J ends lost 7 bases and 2 bases, in that order; junction bases with no gene match: 6. This CDR3 contains 14 residues. Here the CDR3 DNA reads TGTGCCAGTACCCGGACAGGGGAACCCTACGAGCAGTACTTC. It yields the protein CASTRTGEPYEQYF.

This clonotype was recorded many times. This chain connects TRBV11-2 to TRBJ2-7; no clear D. This CDR3 spans 17 amino acids. Trimming left V 1 base short and J 0 bases short, with 16 bases between. Looked up from germline, CDR1 is SGHAT and CDR2 is FQNNGV. CDR3 protein: CASSLVFTPTVSYEQYF. For the CDR3, the DNA is TGTGCCAGCAGCTTAGTGTTCACACCGACCGTCTCCTACGAGCAGTACTTC.

This clonotype was found many times. This chain joins TRBV7-8 and TRBJ1-2; D is possibly TRBD1 (6 bases). Germline V gene sequence: CDR1 SGHVS, CDR2 FQNEAQ. The V end was cut by 2 bases, the J end by 8 bases, with 15 bases between. The CDR3 is made up of 14 amino acids. The CDR3 spells CASSLNRGAGGYTF. CDR3 sequence (DNA): TGTGCCAGCAGCTTAAACCGGGGGGCGGGGGGCTACACCTTC.

This clonotype occurred many times. The V call is TRBV18, the J call TRBJ2-4; TRBD1 agrees at 8 bases. V lost 3 bases to trimming and J lost 7 bases; unmatched junction nucleotides: 5. In germline, CDR1 is KGHSH, CDR2 LQKENI. The CDR3 is 14 amino acids. The CDR3: CASSPDRVANIQYF. The CDR3 nucleotides are TGTGCCAGCTCACCGGACAGGGTAGCGAACATTCAGTACTTC.

The table lists this clonotype with a few counts. The rearrangement links TRBV10-1 to TRBJ2-7; the D gene is possibly TRBD1 (5 bases). Per the germline V gene, CDR1 is WNHNN and CDR2 is SYGVQD (reference sequence). Trimming removed 5 bases from V and 3 bases from J, with 23 bases in between. The CDR3 spans 17 residues. CDR3 sequence: CASSPSDRVRQSYEQYF. In DNA, the CDR3 is TGCGCCAGCAGTCCGTCCGACCGGGTTCGACAGAGCTACGAGCAGTACTTC.

Many counts were recorded for this clonotype. V usage is TRBV27 and J usage is TRBJ1-2; 7 bases match TRBD1. This CDR3 is built from 18 residues. Germline-derived CDR1 and CDR2 are MNHEY and SMNVEV (reference sequence). After removal of 5 bases from V and 3 bases from J, the junction contained 18 bases not matched to a gene. The CDR3 coding sequence is TGTGCCAGCAGTCCTCGACAGGGATTTATGAGTATGGACTATGGCTACACCTTC. It specifies CASSPRQGFMSMDYGYTF.

J is TRBJ2-5 and V is TRBV7-2; 9 nucleotides line up with TRBD2. The germline CDR1 and CDR2 sequences are SGHTA and FQGNSA. Germline trimming cut 5 bases from V and 3 bases from J; bases unmatched to any gene: 13. This CDR3 is built from 17 residues. The CDR3 sequence is CASSVPAWVAGEETQYF. The CDR3 bases are TGTGCCAGCAGCGTCCCCGCGTGGGTAGCGGGAGAAGAGACCCAGTACTTC.

This clonotype was detected many times. This chain connects TRBV6-1 to TRBJ1-2, with D possibly TRBD1 on 5 matching bases. The CDR3 extends over 15 amino acids. Between the trimmed V and J ends, which lost 10 bases and 4 bases, there was a span of 22 bases. Germline V CDR1 and CDR2: MNHNS, SASEGT. This chain's CDR3 is CATKVIQARIYGYTF. CDR3 coding DNA: TGTGCCACCAAAGTCATACAGGCACGCATCTATGGCTACACCTTC.

This clonotype was recorded many times. The chain recombines TRBV27 with TRBJ2-2, with 8 bases that match TRBD2. This CDR3 is built from 15 residues. Looked up from germline, CDR1 is MNHEY and CDR2 is SMNVEV (reference sequence). V lost 10 bases, J lost 2 bases, and 9 bases stayed unmatched. CDR3 sequence reads: CAIQGTSGNTGELFF. CDR3 coding DNA: TGTGCCATCCAGGGAACTAGCGGTAACACCGGGGAGCTGTTTTTT.

This clonotype turned up a few times. The chain uses TRBV13 and TRBJ2-2, with D unclear. The CDR3 extends over 13 amino acids. Trimming stripped 4 bases from V and 6 bases from J, with 9 bases between. Germline V gene data show CDR1 as PRHDT and CDR2 as FYEKMQ (reference sequence). CDR3 DNA sequence: TGTGCCAGCAGCTCCCCGTTTTCCGGGGAGCTGTTTTTT. Its protein product is CASSSPFSGELFF.

This clonotype was seen at least ten times. The rearrangement uses TRBV6-5 and TRBJ1-5, with a possible D match to TRBD1 (5 bases). Germline CDR1 and CDR2: MNHEY and SVGAGI. The CDR3 is 15 amino acids. Deletions cut 0 bases from V and 9 bases from J, with 15 bases between. CDR3 sequence (DNA): TGTGCCAGCAGTTACTCCGGGGCGGGAGGTATGCCCCAGCATTTT. It specifies CASSYSGAGGMPQHF.

This clonotype was observed a handful of times. V gene TRBV15 combines with J gene TRBJ2-7, with no clear D. V lost 3 bases and J lost 3, with 18 bases in between. The germline CDR1 and CDR2 sequences are LNHNV and YYDKDF (reference sequence). CDR3 length: 16 residues. The CDR3 DNA follows: TGTGCCACCAGCAGCGCCCGGGTAGGCCTAGGCTACGAGCAGTACTTC. Translation gives CATSSARVGLGYEQYF.

In this sample, this clonotype turned up many times. The chain combines TRBV7-2 with TRBJ1-2; maybe TRBD1 (6 bases). From germline, CDR1 is SGHTA and CDR2 FQGNSA. The length of the CDR3 is 14 residues. The V gene lost 0 bases and the J gene lost 8 bases, with 13 bases spanning the gap. The CDR3 reads CASSLAGHQEGYTF. CDR3 DNA: TGTGCCAGCAGCTTAGCGGGACACCAAGAGGGCTACACCTTC.

In this sample, this clonotype turned up many times. The V call is TRBV11-2, the J call TRBJ2-2; D possibly corresponds to TRBD2 (6 bases). V dropped 2 bases and J dropped 6 bases, with 10 bases sitting between them. Germline V gene sequence: CDR1 SGHAT, CDR2 FQNNGV. This CDR3 has 14 residues. The CDR3 here is CASSLLRRAGELFF. The CDR3, as DNA: TGTGCCAGCAGCTTATTGCGGAGGGCCGGGGAGCTGTTTTTT.